This is a list of T cell receptor beta chains from one sample in a study of chemoradiotherapy in HPV16-positive cancers. The repertoire was sequenced with immunoSEQ multiplex PCR; TCRdb's copy has only in-frame clones and lacks some. The top ten clones hold roughly 3.4% of a sample with under 70,000 clones, roughly nine tenths of them seen once. The sample consisted of blood, taken from a patient who underwent chemoradiotherapy. All receptors derive from a human donor with HPV-associated anogenital cancer. The CDR3 runs from the conserved cysteine through the conserved F or W. Each record gives: J gene, clone size, D gene, CDR3 length, V gene, CDR3 protein, CDR3 DNA. A D gene is named only where the DNA matches it firmly. The size of a clone is reported for some rows only, either as once, few or many, or as a class for expanded clones.

TRBJ2-5 | - | TRBD2 | 15 | TRBV29-1 | CSVDEGTSWGGTQYF | TGCAGCGTTGATGAGGGGACTAGCTGGGGAGGGACCCAGTACTTC
TRBJ2-5 | - | - | 14 | TRBV11-2 | CASSLRLAHETQYF | TGTGCCAGCAGCTTAAGGCTAGCTCATGAGACCCAGTACTTC
TRBJ2-5 | - | - | 13 | TRBV14 | CASSQMSQLTQYF | TGTGCCAGCAGCCAAATGTCCCAGCTGACCCAGTACTTC
TRBJ1-1 | - | - | 14 | TRBV7-3 | CASSPGTVNTEAFF | TGTGCCAGCAGCCCCGGGACCGTGAACACTGAAGCTTTCTTT
TRBJ2-7 | - | - | 12 | TRBV6-5 | CASSRGWYEQYF | TGTGCCAGCAGTCGAGGGTGGTACGAGCAGTACTTC
TRBJ2-2 | - | - | 14 | TRBV4-1 | CASSQDRNTGELFF | TGCGCCAGCAGCCAAGACAGGAACACCGGGGAGCTGTTTTTT
TRBJ2-3 | - | TRBD2 | 16 | TRBV5-6 | CASSHRTSVAWDTQYF | TGTGCCAGCAGCCACCGCACTAGCGTCGCTTGGGATACGCAGTATTTT
TRBJ1-5 | - | - | 15 | TRBV5-3 | CARSLGGSSNQPQHF | TGTGCCAGAAGCTTGGGGGGGAGTAGCAATCAGCCCCAGCATTTT
TRBJ2-1 | - | - | 16 | TRBV6-1 | CASSDWGRGRYNEQFF | TGTGCCAGCAGTGACTGGGGGCGGGGGCGGTACAATGAGCAGTTCTTC
TRBJ1-5 | - | - | 16 | TRBV30 | CAWSRDTGASNQPQHF | TGTGCCTGGAGTAGGGACACCGGGGCCAGCAATCAGCCCCAGCATTTT
TRBJ2-3 | - | - | 16 | TRBV9 | CASSEAGTPSTDTQYF | TGTGCCAGCAGCGAAGCCGGGACACCTAGCACAGATACGCAGTATTTT
TRBJ2-7 | - | TRBD1 | 13 | TRBV6-1 | CASSQGTAYEQYF | TGTGCCAGCAGCCAAGGGACAGCCTACGAGCAGTACTTC
TRBJ1-5 | - | - | 15 | TRBV4-1 | CASSQDRNSNQPQHF | TGCGCCAGCAGCCAGGACCGCAATAGCAATCAGCCCCAGCATTTT
TRBJ1-6 | - | - | 15 | TRBV12-5 | CASGTGSSYNSPLHF | TGTGCTAGTGGCACAGGGAGCTCCTATAATTCACCCCTCCACTTT
TRBJ1-2 | - | - | 13 | TRBV18 | CASSPDSNYGYTF | TGTGCCAGCTCACCGGATTCCAACTATGGCTACACCTTC
TRBJ2-3 | - | TRBD2 | 17 | TRBV11-2 | CASSLRLAGGSTDTQYF | TGTGCCAGCAGCTTGAGACTAGCGGGGGGGAGCACAGATACGCAGTATTTT
TRBJ1-6 | once | TRBD1 | 15 | TRBV13 | CASSPPGGSQAPLHF | TGTGCCAGCAGCCCACCAGGGGGAAGTCAGGCACCCCTCCACTTT
TRBJ1-1 | - | - | 14 | TRBV9 | CASSVGTMNTEAFF | TGTGCCAGCAGCGTAGGCACAATGAACACTGAAGCTTTCTTT
TRBJ2-2 | - | - | 14 | TRBV5-1 | CASSLALNTGELFF | TGCGCCAGCAGCTTGGCGCTGAACACCGGGGAGCTGTTTTTT
TRBJ2-5 | - | TRBD1 | 13 | TRBV11-1 | CASSSGTGQTQYF | TGTGCCAGCAGTTCCGGGACAGGGCAGACCCAGTACTTC
TRBJ2-7 | - | TRBD1 | 20 | TRBV4-1 | CASSQFVGQGANSQSYEQYF | TGCGCCAGCAGCCAATTCGTGGGCCAGGGGGCAAACAGCCAATCCTACGAGCAGTACTTC
TRBJ2-7 | - | TRBD2 | 14 | TRBV6-5 | CASSSGGYYYEQYF | TGTGCCAGCAGTTCGGGGGGGTATTATTACGAGCAGTACTTC
TRBJ2-3 | - | - | 15 | TRBV9 | CASTPAGTSTDTQYF | TGTGCCAGCACCCCGGCCGGGACCAGCACGGATACGCAGTATTTT
TRBJ2-3 | - | - | 14 | TRBV7-7 | CATARDLSTDTQYF | TGTGCTACCGCCCGCGACTTAAGCACAGATACGCAGTATTTT
TRBJ2-1 | - | - | 16 | TRBV7-6 | CASSLVAGRGYNEQFF | TGTGCCAGCAGCTTAGTTGCGGGAAGAGGCTACAATGAGCAGTTCTTC
TRBJ2-2 | - | TRBD2 | 15 | TRBV7-3 | CASTHGEGNTGELFF | TGTGCCAGCACCCATGGGGAGGGGAACACCGGGGAGCTGTTTTTT
TRBJ2-7 | once | TRBD1 | 13 | TRBV30 | CACARDRGYEQYF | TGTGCCTGTGCCCGGGACAGAGGATACGAGCAGTACTTC
TRBJ2-1 | - | - | 14 | TRBV6-4 | CASSRDHSYNEQFF | TGTGCCAGCAGTCGCGACCACTCCTACAATGAGCAGTTCTTC
TRBJ2-2 | - | - | 14 | TRBV30 | CAWSVVGSFRELFF | TGTGCCTGGAGTGTGGTTGGGAGTTTCAGGGAGCTGTTTTTT
TRBJ1-1 | - | - | 15 | TRBV7-9 | CASSLPRQVVSEAFF | TGTGCCAGCAGCTTACCTAGACAGGTCGTAAGTGAAGCTTTCTTT
TRBJ2-3 | - | TRBD1 | 15 | TRBV7-9 | CASSRQGQGPDTQYF | TGTGCCAGCAGCAGACAAGGACAGGGGCCAGATACGCAGTATTTT
TRBJ2-3 | - | TRBD2 | 14 | TRBV29-1 | CSVVTSGITDTQYF | TGCAGCGTTGTGACTAGCGGGATAACAGATACGCAGTATTTT
TRBJ2-7 | once | - | 13 | TRBV4-3 | CASSQGRSYEQYF | TGCGCCAGCAGCCAAGGACGCTCCTACGAGCAGTACTTC
TRBJ2-7 | - | - | 15 | TRBV7-6 | CASSQAAPESNEQYF | TGTGCCAGCAGCCAAGCCGCCCCAGAGTCTAACGAGCAGTACTTC
TRBJ1-2 | - | - | 13 | TRBV14 | CASSQDVYYGYTF | TGTGCCAGCAGCCAAGATGTTTACTATGGCTACACCTTC
TRBJ1-4 | - | TRBD1 | 17 | TRBV19 | CASLAGQGVEGNEKLFF | TGTGCCAGTCTGGCCGGACAGGGCGTTGAGGGTAATGAAAAACTGTTTTTT
TRBJ1-1 | once | - | 14 | TRBV4-1 | CASSQDTGFTEAFF | TGCGCCAGCAGCCAAGATACCGGGTTCACTGAAGCTTTCTTT
TRBJ2-5 | - | TRBD2 | 14 | TRBV19 | CASSRGLESVTQYF | TGTGCCAGTAGTAGGGGACTAGAATCAGTGACCCAGTACTTC
TRBJ2-5 | - | TRBD1 | 14 | TRBV9 | CASSFQGAGETQYF | TGTGCCAGCAGCTTCCAGGGGGCGGGGGAGACCCAGTACTTC
TRBJ1-3 | once | - | 15 | TRBV7-8 | CASSLEGGSGNTIYF | TGTGCCAGCAGCTTAGAGGGCGGTTCTGGAAACACCATATATTTT
TRBJ2-7 | - | - | 15 | TRBV4-3 | CASSLYRVGAYEQYF | TGCGCCAGCAGCCTTTACAGGGTGGGGGCCTACGAGCAGTACTTC
TRBJ1-1 | - | - | 15 | TRBV5-6 | CASSLPTGMNTEAFF | TGTGCCAGCAGCCTCCCCACGGGAATGAACACTGAAGCTTTCTTT